These 32 T cell receptor beta chains originate from one sample sequenced in a study of identifying expanded T cells in peripheral blood. Libraries were prepared by immunoSEQ multiplex PCR; TCRdb keeps only in-frame clonotypes and omits some of them. The data show under 95,000 clones, approximately 89% seen once. The sequencing input was blood. The receptors were gathered from a person between 18 and 75 years old in good health.

The DNA for the CDR3 is TGCAGCGTTCGGACAGGGCACGATGAAGCTTTCTTT. Translation gives CSVRTGHDEAFF. The V call is TRBV29-1, the J call TRBJ1-1; 8 bases align to TRBD1. The germline gives CDR1 SQVTM, CDR2 ANQGSEA. This CDR3 is built from 12 residues. J gave up 7 bases and V 5 bases, and 6 bases lay outside the gene matches.

This clone is a singleton in its sample. This chain connects TRBV19 to TRBJ2-3; D is uncertain. Germline lookup yields CDR1 LNHDA and CDR2 SQIVND (reference sequence). The V end lost 5 bases, the J end lost 4 bases, and 10 bases lay between the germline ends. The CDR3 spans 13 residues. The CDR3 bases are TGTGCCAGTAGTCTCCGGCTAGCAGATACGCAGTATTTT. It yields the protein CASSLRLADTQYF.

V usage is TRBV7-2 and J usage is TRBJ2-6; a weak D match, TRBD2 (6 bases). Germline lookup yields CDR1 SGHTA and CDR2 FQGNSA. Trimming left V 5 bases short and J 1 base short, with 9 bases between. This CDR3 has 15 residues. In DNA, the CDR3 is TGTGCCAGCAGCACAGCGGGTTCTGGGGCCAACGTCCTGACTTTC. It codes for CASSTAGSGANVLTF. The full variable domain, with the rest looked up from reference TRBV7-2 and TRBJ2-6, is GAGVSQSPSNKVTEKGKDVELRCDPISGHTALYWYRQSLGQGLEFLIYFQGNSAPDKSGLPSDRFSAERTGGSVSTLTIQRTQQEDSAVYLCASSTAGSGANVLTFGAGSRLTVL.

The chain couples TRBV4-3 to TRBJ1-3; D call uncertain. Between the trimmed V and J ends, which lost 1 base and 0 bases, there was a span of 7 bases. This CDR3 is 15 amino acids long. CDR1 LGHNA and CDR2 YSLEER come from the germline V gene. CDR3 bases: TGCGCCAGCAGCCAAGGCAGGAACTCTGGAAACACCATATATTTT. Encoded protein: CASSQGRNSGNTIYF.

The chain uses TRBV9 and TRBJ2-5, with D perhaps assigned TRBD1 or TRBD2 (6 bases each). Deletions cut 6 bases from V and 5 bases from J, with 17 bases between. The germline CDR1 and CDR2 sequences are SGDLS and YYNGEE. The CDR3 extends over 14 amino acids. The CDR3 region is CASNPWGAGETQYF. Written as DNA, the CDR3 is TGTGCCAGCAACCCCTGGGGGGCCGGGGAGACCCAGTACTTC.

The rearrangement uses TRBV9 and TRBJ2-7; 7 nucleotides agree with TRBD1. The CDR3 is 12 amino acids. V lost 9 bases, J lost 4 bases, and 7 bases stayed unmatched. Germline-derived CDR1 and CDR2 are SGDLS and YYNGEE. The CDR3 DNA reads as TGTGCCATCCCGACAGGGTTTTACGAGCAGTACTTC. Protein sequence: CAIPTGFYEQYF.

V is TRBV20-1 and J is TRBJ2-1, with D tentatively TRBD1 (5 bases). CDR3 length equals 11 residues. Germline CDR1 is DFQATT and CDR2 is SNEGSKA (reference sequence). Trimming removed 5 bases at V and 6 bases at J, with 8 bases between. The CDR3: CSAFRGNEQFF. CDR3 nucleotides: TGCAGTGCTTTTAGGGGCAATGAGCAGTTCTTC.

The chain links TRBV14 to TRBJ1-1; D unclear. This CDR3 spans 13 amino acids. Trimming took off 6 bases at V and 0 bases at J, with 8 bases between the two ends. Germline V gene lookup returns CDR1 SGHDN and CDR2 FVKESK. This CDR3 reads CASSASLNTEAFF. The CDR3 DNA sequence: TGTGCCAGCAGTGCCAGTCTGAACACTGAAGCTTTCTTT.

The CDR3 DNA sequence: TGTGCCAGCAGGGACTCGGGGGAGATCTACGAGCAGTACTTC. Translated: CASRDSGEIYEQYF. This chain connects TRBV13 to TRBJ2-7; maybe TRBD2 (6 bases). V was trimmed by 6 bases and J by 3 bases, leaving 15 bases between them. Germline V CDR1 and CDR2: PRHDT, FYEKMQ (reference sequence). CDR3 length: 14 residues. The full variable domain, completed using reference TRBV13 and TRBJ2-7, is AAGVIQSPRHLIKEKRETATLKCYPIPRHDTVYWYQQGPGQDPQFLISFYEKMQSDKGSIPDRFSAQQFSDYHSELNMSSLELGDSALYFCASRDSGEIYEQYFGPGTRLTVT.

The chain uses TRBV28 and TRBJ2-7; D might be TRBD1 (6 bases). V was trimmed by 5 bases and J by 2 bases, leaving 13 bases between them. This CDR3 region has 14 residues. Germline CDR1 and CDR2: MDHEN and SYDVKM. The CDR3 sequence is CASSTPGHPYEQYF. In DNA form, the CDR3 reads TGTGCCAGCAGTACCCCGGGACACCCCTACGAGCAGTACTTC.

The V and J genes are TRBV28 and TRBJ2-6; possibly TRBD1 or TRBD2 for D (7 bases each). The CDR3 sequence is 15 residues long. Looked up from germline, CDR1 is MDHEN and CDR2 is SYDVKM. The V end lost 4 bases, the J end lost 2 bases, and 9 bases lay between the germline ends. CDR3 bases: TGTGCCAGCAGTTCAGGGGGGGCTGGGGCCAACGTCCTGACTTTC. Its translation is CASSSGGAGANVLTF.

The rearrangement joins TRBV19 to TRBJ2-3, with 13 bases fitting TRBD2. The CDR3 is 15 amino acids. Germline lookup yields CDR1 LNHDA and CDR2 SQIVND (reference sequence). V dropped 9 bases and J dropped 5; count of bases not matched to a gene: 8. The CDR3, as DNA: TGTGCCAGCCTCTCCGGACTAGCGGGAGAAGATACGCAGTATTTT. Protein product: CASLSGLAGEDTQYF.

This chain links TRBV7-2 with TRBJ1-1; D not certain. CDR1 and CDR2 (germline): SGHTA, FQGNSA. CDR3 length: 15 amino acids. Trimming stripped 5 bases from V and 3 bases from J, with 16 bases between. CDR3 in DNA: TGTGCCAGCAGCCCATTTGACTGGGAGGACACTGAAGCTTTCTTT. Translated, it gives CASSPFDWEDTEAFF.

The chain uses TRBV27 and TRBJ2-2; a possible D gene is TRBD1 (6 bases). The germline gives CDR1 MNHEY, CDR2 SMNVEV (reference sequence). The CDR3 runs 14 residues. The germline V and J ends were trimmed by 3 bases and 4 bases, with 9 bases remaining between them. The CDR3 protein is CASSFTGFTGELFF. In DNA form, the CDR3 reads TGTGCCAGCAGTTTCACAGGGTTCACCGGGGAGCTGTTTTTT.

The chain employs TRBV6-1 and TRBJ2-7; no firm D call. CDR1 and CDR2 from the germline V gene are MNHNS and SASEGT. The CDR3 spans 12 residues. Trimming left V 6 bases short and J 0 bases short, with 6 bases between. CDR3 region: CASSPSSYEQYF. The CDR3 coding sequence is TGTGCCAGCAGCCCTAGCTCCTACGAGCAGTACTTC.

This clone has more than one count but fewer than ten. This chain joins TRBV19 and TRBJ1-4, with no clear D. This CDR3 contains 14 residues. The germline V and J ends were trimmed by 4 bases and 2 bases, with 8 bases remaining between them. From germline, CDR1 is LNHDA and CDR2 SQIVND (reference sequence). The CDR3 here is CASSRGSTNEKLFF. CDR3 bases: TGTGCCAGTAGTAGGGGATCGACTAATGAAAAACTGTTTTTT. Combining the CDR3 with reference TRBV19 and TRBJ1-4 gives the whole variable domain DGGITQSPKYLFRKEGQNVTLSCEQNLNHDAMYWYRQDPGQGLRLIYYSQIVNDFQKGDIAEGYSVSREKKESFPLTVTSAQKNPTAFYLCASSRGSTNEKLFFGSGTQLSVL.

The gene calls are TRBV29-1 and TRBJ2-1; possibly TRBD1 or TRBD2 for D (5 bases each). Germline V gene data show CDR1 as SQVTM and CDR2 as ANQGSEA. With 4 bases removed from V and 0 bases from J, the gap between germline ends came to 13 bases. The CDR3 consists of 15 residues. The DNA of the CDR3 is TGCAGCGTTGTTCAGGGAGACAGCTCCTACAATGAGCAGTTCTTC. Its translation is CSVVQGDSSYNEQFF.

V and J are TRBV6-1 and TRBJ1-3, with D unclear. The CDR3 has 13 amino acids. Between the trimmed V and J ends, which lost 1 base and 6 bases, there was a span of 7 bases. In germline, CDR1 is MNHNS, CDR2 SASEGT. The CDR3 here is CASSEGSANTIYF. The CDR3 DNA sequence: TGTGCCAGCAGTGAAGGTTCGGCAAACACCATATATTTT.

J is TRBJ2-7 and V is TRBV9, with D possibly being TRBD1 or TRBD2 (5 bases each). This CDR3 contains 14 residues. The V end lost 3 bases, the J end lost 0 bases, and 10 bases lay between the germline ends. Germline V gene sequence: CDR1 SGDLS, CDR2 YYNGEE. The CDR3: CASSAGTDSYEQYF. CDR3 DNA sequence: TGTGCCAGCAGCGCCGGGACGGACTCCTACGAGCAGTACTTC. The full variable domain, in which reference TRBV9 and TRBJ2-7 provide the parts outside the CDR3, is DSGVTQTPKHLITATGQRVTLRCSPRSGDLSVYWYQQSLDQGLQFLIQYYNGEERAKGNILERFSAQQFPDLHSELNLSSLELGDSALYFCASSAGTDSYEQYFGPGTRLTVT.

The V gene is TRBV7-2, the J gene TRBJ2-1; weak D call: TRBD2 (5 bases). Trimming removed 4 bases at V and 3 bases at J, with 10 bases between. CDR1 is SGHTA, CDR2 FQGNSA, per germline. This CDR3 is built from 14 residues. CDR3 region: CASSSDWIYNEQFF. The CDR3 DNA follows: TGTGCCAGCAGCTCGGACTGGATCTACAATGAGCAGTTCTTC.

The V call is TRBV7-8, the J call TRBJ2-2; 9 bases align to TRBD1. Germline V lookup: CDR1 SGHVS, CDR2 FQNEAQ. This CDR3 region has 16 residues. With 3 bases clipped from V and 5 bases from J, the junction kept 7 bases outside the gene matches. The CDR3 DNA sequence: TGTGCCAGCAGCTTCTCGGGACAGGGAGGGACCGGGGAGCTGTTTTTT. Its protein product is CASSFSGQGGTGELFF.

This chain links TRBV10-2 with TRBJ1-1; 7 bases line up with TRBD1. This CDR3 has 13 amino acids. Trimming cost V 7 bases and J 4 bases; bases outside gene matches: 6. In germline, CDR1 is WSHSY, CDR2 SAAADI. The CDR3 coding sequence is TGCGCCAGCAACGACAGGGTCGGCACTGAAGCTTTCTTT. Its translation is CASNDRVGTEAFF.

In DNA, the CDR3 is TGTGCCAGTAGTGAGAGGGCCGGACTAGGGACCCAGTACTTC. Translating it yields CASSERAGLGTQYF. V gene TRBV19 combines with J gene TRBJ2-5; 7 positions agree with TRBD2. Germline CDR1 and CDR2: LNHDA and SQIVND (reference sequence). The V gene end was trimmed by 5 bases and the J gene end by 7 bases; junction bases not matched to a gene: 10. The CDR3 runs to 14 residues.

The chain combines TRBV11-2 with TRBJ2-1; TRBD1 might be the D (6 bases). The CDR3 is 13 amino acids. With 4 bases removed from V and 6 bases from J, the gap between germline ends came to 10 bases. Germline V gives CDR1 SGHAT, CDR2 FQNNGV. CDR3 residues: CASSSGHPNEQFF. Here the CDR3 DNA reads TGTGCCAGCAGCTCGGGACACCCCAATGAGCAGTTCTTC.

The CDR3 nucleotides read TGTGCCAGCAGCTCCCGACTAGCGCAAAACACCGGGGAGCTGTTTTTT. Amino acids: CASSSRLAQNTGELFF. The chain employs TRBV7-3 and TRBJ2-2, with TRBD2 matching over 8 bases. With 4 bases clipped from V and 2 bases from J, the junction kept 6 bases outside the gene matches. Germline V gene data show CDR1 as SGHTA and CDR2 as FQGTGA. The CDR3 consists of 16 residues.

The genes are TRBV4-1 and TRBJ2-4; TRBD2 matches 9 bases. The V gene's germline CDR1 is MGHRA and CDR2 YSYEKL. The J segment lost 7 bases and the V segment lost 4 bases, leaving 11 bases of the junction unmatched. This CDR3 region has 16 residues. CDR3 sequence reads: CASSPTGLAGGNIQYF. The CDR3 nucleotides read TGCGCCAGCAGCCCGACGGGCCTCGCGGGGGGGAACATTCAGTACTTC.

The chain is built from TRBV19 and TRBJ2-2; 10 bases map to TRBD1. Trimming took 2 bases from V and 7 from J; bases not matched to a gene: 7. The germline CDR1 and CDR2 sequences are LNHDA and SQIVND (reference sequence). CDR3 length: 16 amino acids. The CDR3 loop reads CASSIPQGQGIGELFF. Here the CDR3 DNA reads TGTGCCAGTAGTATACCCCAGGGACAGGGGATCGGGGAGCTGTTTTTT. The variable domain in full, with the rest retrieved from reference TRBV19 and TRBJ2-2, is DGGITQSPKYLFRKEGQNVTLSCEQNLNHDAMYWYRQDPGQGLRLIYYSQIVNDFQKGDIAEGYSVSREKKESFPLTVTSAQKNPTAFYLCASSIPQGQGIGELFFGEGSRLTVL.

This chain joins TRBV28 and TRBJ2-7; D uncertain. Germline-derived CDR1 and CDR2 are MDHEN and SYDVKM. The V gene lost 7 bases and the J gene lost 2 bases, with 15 bases spanning the gap. The CDR3 contains 14 residues. CDR3 in amino acids: CASTRNDKPYEQYF. Written as DNA, the CDR3 is TGTGCCAGCACCAGGAATGACAAACCCTACGAGCAGTACTTC.

J is TRBJ2-1 and V is TRBV7-8; TRBD1 might be the D (6 bases). The CDR3 is 18 amino acids. The germline V gene has CDR1 SGHVS and CDR2 FQNEAQ. V lost 4 bases to trimming and J lost 5 bases, with 24 bases between them. CDR3 protein: CASSSSSTGAGADNEQFF. The CDR3, as DNA: TGTGCCAGCAGCTCGTCATCTACCGGGGCAGGGGCGGACAATGAGCAGTTCTTC.

The rearrangement links TRBV19 to TRBJ2-1; D tentatively reads TRBD1 or TRBD2 (5 bases each). This CDR3 comprises 12 residues. CDR1 and CDR2 from the germline V gene are LNHDA and SQIVND (reference sequence). V was clipped by 6 bases and J by 6 bases, with 9 bases between them. This chain's CDR3 is CASRYGTNEQFF. The CDR3 DNA reads TGTGCCAGTAGGTATGGGACCAATGAGCAGTTCTTC.

The chain employs TRBV28 and TRBJ2-3; perhaps TRBD1 as D (6 bases). V was clipped by 6 bases and J by 6 bases, with 19 bases between them. The CDR3 has 15 amino acids. Germline V gene sequence: CDR1 MDHEN, CDR2 SYDVKM. In DNA, the CDR3 is TGTGCCAGCAGGGGGCAGGGACAAAGTGGGGATACGCAGTATTTT. Amino acid sequence: CASRGQGQSGDTQYF.

This clone was found once. This sequence joins TRBV19 and TRBJ2-1, with D perhaps TRBD2 (5 bases). Germline V gene data show CDR1 as LNHDA and CDR2 as SQIVND (reference sequence). This CDR3 comprises 11 residues. Trimming shortened V by 7 bases and J by 5 bases, and 6 bases separated the two germline ends. The CDR3 sequence is CASTRDNEQFF. The CDR3 DNA reads as TGTGCCAGTACGAGGGACAATGAGCAGTTCTTC.